The TCR beta chain under discussion was sequenced for a study of T cells in Graves' hyperthyroidism and ophthalmopathy. Study-wide results and caveats: Progression to ophthalmopathy was predicted a median of roughly seven months early.

Amplification yielded TCR beta CDR3 regions, with RNA transcripts as the source. The HTBI primer set served for first-round RT-PCR of the TCR CDR3. One entry per CDR3 protein, called by TCRdb with MiXCR from the multiplex PCR reads. In the table there are some 500,000 distinct CDR3 sequences, roughly a quarter of which are singletons. Patients showing uncontrolled infection, other autoimmune disease, pregnancy or lactation were ineligible. Diagnoses were made from clinical symptoms, serum measures (thyroxine and TRAb), thyroid ultrasound and orbital computed tomography. PBMCs were obtained from roughly 10 ml fresh peripheral blood. This clonotype was recorded many times. What it binds is unknown. This CDR3 has 18 residues. Per the germline V gene, CDR1 is LNHDA and CDR2 is SQIVND (reference sequence). The V and J ends lost 5 bases and 0 bases respectively, with 22 bases between them.

Sequencing used blood. This clonotype was obtained from a woman in her 30s with Graves' ophthalmopathy. V is TRBV19 and J is TRBJ1-1; D is perhaps TRBD1 (5 bases). This chain's CDR3 is CASSFSQDRFTMNTEAFF. The CDR3 coding sequence is TGTGCCAGTAGTTTCTCACAGGACCGATTTACCATGAACACTGAAGCTTTCTTT. Full variable domain (rest looked up from reference TRBV19 and TRBJ1-1): DGGITQSPKYLFRKEGQNVTLSCEQNLNHDAMYWYRQDPGQGLRLIYYSQIVNDFQKGDIAEGYSVSREKKESFPLTVTSAQKNPTAFYLCASSFSQDRFTMNTEAFFGQGTRLTVV.